This T cell receptor (beta chain) was observed in a study of cytomegalovirus exposure and HLA in healthy donors. Study-wide findings and caveats: Analysis was carried out at a later point, and it linked a missense DCLRE1C variant to TCR beta V- and J-gene trimming.

Comment on this clone: What it binds is unknown.

It was healthy bone marrow donors who served as donors. Though probably carrying unrecorded immune exposures, donors were nominally healthy at sampling. Use of 60 Vbeta and 13 Jbeta primers characterized the PCR. Assay: immunoSEQ multiplex PCR; the TCRdb copy retains only in-frame clones and omits some. The sample holds some 130,000 clones, 70% to 85% seen once. Germline lookup yields CDR1 SGHTA and CDR2 FQGNSA. This CDR3 has 15 residues. Losses at the gene ends were 5 bases for V and 0 bases for J; bases not matched to a gene: 5. V gene TRBV7-2 combines with J gene TRBJ1-2; 8 bases are a match to TRBD1. The material sequenced was PBMCs. The clonotype comes from a female donor in good health and CMV-seronegative. Written as DNA, the CDR3 is TGTGCCAGCAGCCCCGGACAGGGAGCTAACTATGGCTACACCTTC. Translating it yields CASSPGQGANYGYTF. Full variable domain (outside the CDR3, taken from reference TRBV7-2 and TRBJ1-2): GAGVSQSPSNKVTEKGKDVELRCDPISGHTALYWYRQSLGQGLEFLIYFQGNSAPDKSGLPSDRFSAERTGGSVSTLTIQRTQQEDSAVYLCASSPGQGANYGYTFGSGTRLTVV.